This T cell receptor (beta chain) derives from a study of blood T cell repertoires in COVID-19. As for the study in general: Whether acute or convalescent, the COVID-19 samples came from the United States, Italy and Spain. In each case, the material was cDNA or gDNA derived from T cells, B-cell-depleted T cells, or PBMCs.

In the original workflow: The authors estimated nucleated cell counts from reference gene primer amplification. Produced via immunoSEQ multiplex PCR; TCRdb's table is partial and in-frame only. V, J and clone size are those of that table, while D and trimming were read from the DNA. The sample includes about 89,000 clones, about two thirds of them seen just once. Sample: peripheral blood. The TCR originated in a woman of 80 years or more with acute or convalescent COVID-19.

The CDR3 sequence is CASSRTDRRPDRAFF. CDR3 in DNA: TGCGCCAGCAGCCGAACGGACAGGCGGCCTGATCGCGCTTTCTTT. V usage is TRBV5-1 and J usage is TRBJ1-1; 7 bases fit TRBD1. V trimming: 4 bases; J trimming: 11 bases; junction bases outside the gene matches: 17. The CDR3 runs to 15 residues. CDR1 and CDR2 from the germline V gene are SGHRS and YFSETQ.